This TCR beta chain stems from a study of blood T cells in healthy people across ages. Sample donors were healthy Caucasian individuals that came from Russia, aged roughly 6 to 95. Study-level points and caveats: Any changes in expanded clonotypes were possibly confounded, as donor CMV status remained unknown.

The germline V gene encodes CDR1 SGHTA and CDR2 FQGNSA. The CDR3 runs to 13 residues. Trimming left V 3 bases short and J 4 bases short, with 7 bases between. This clonotype was counted at least ten times. Its target is unknown. Sample-barcoded 5' priming and a J-beta primer mix drove a second PCR of about 6 to 11 cycles. Each cDNA molecule received a tag from a template-switch adaptor that had 12 random nucleotides. MiXCR was run by TCRdb on the 5' RACE reads, yielding one entry per CDR3 protein. Among roughly 1.5 million distinct CDR3 sequences listed, approximately 43% were seen once. Sequencing was carried out using blood. This TCR was sampled from a woman aged 18-29 years in good health. The chain has TRBV7-2 and TRBJ2-1; no definite D call. This CDR3 reads CASSLRVYNEQFF. CDR3 nucleotides: TGTGCCAGCAGCTTGCGAGTGTACAATGAGCAGTTCTTC. Drawing the rest from reference TRBV7-2 and TRBJ2-1, the complete variable domain is GAGVSQSPSNKVTEKGKDVELRCDPISGHTALYWYRQSLGQGLEFLIYFQGNSAPDKSGLPSDRFSAERTGGSVSTLTIQRTQQEDSAVYLCASSLRVYNEQFFGPGTRLTVL.